This is a list of T cell receptor beta chains from one sample in a study of regulatory T cells in long-lasting Graves disease. TCRdb re-called the multiplex PCR reads through MiXCR, storing one row per CDR3 protein. This repertoire shows 400,000 to 450,000 distinct CDR3 sequences, around 20% found once; its top ten account for approximately 25%. This material consisted of peripheral blood mononuclear cells (PBMCs), taken when the disease was refractory, from a patient treated with antithyroid drugs. The source is a female donor with Graves disease. The CDR3 runs from the conserved cysteine through the conserved F or W. A D gene is named only where the DNA matches it firmly. A row's size may be missing; if present it is once, few, many or a size class.

V gene	clone size	D gene	J gene	CDR3 DNA	CDR3 protein
TRBV12-3/TRBV12-4	many	-	TRBJ1-1	TGTGCCAGCAGTCCTAGGACAGTAGGAGCCACTGAAGCTTTCTTT	CASSPRTVGATEAFF
TRBV3-1	-	-	TRBJ1-2	TGTGCCAGCGGGCCCGGGGGAGGCGGCTACACCTTC	CASGPGGGGYTF
TRBV7-2	few	-	TRBJ1-6	TGTGCCAGCAGCCCGAGGCTCTCCTATAATTCACCCCTCCACTTT	CASSPRLSYNSPLHF
TRBV7-9	-	TRBD1	TRBJ2-6	TGTGCCAGCAGCTTGGCAGGGGGCTTCTCTGGGGCCAACGTCCTGACTTTC	CASSLAGGFSGANVLTF
TRBV6-1	-	TRBD1	TRBJ2-1	TGTACCAGCAGTGTCGCCCCGGGACAGGGGATAGATGAGCAGTTCTTC	CTSSVAPGQGIDEQFF
TRBV15	-	-	TRBJ2-7	TGTGCCACCAGCAGAGATGGTCGACTTGAGGGGTACTTC	CATSRDGRLEGYF
TRBV12-3/TRBV12-4	many	-	TRBJ2-5	TGTGCCAGCACCTTGTATCCCGGAGAGACCCAGTACTTC	CASTLYPGETQYF
TRBV4-3	few	-	TRBJ2-2	TGCGCCAGCAGCCAAGATCTCGGAGCGGAGACCGGGGAGCTGTTTTTT	CASSQDLGAETGELFF
TRBV7-2	few	-	TRBJ2-7	TGTGCCAGCAGCTTAAACGACATGGAACGAAGCTCCTACGAGCAGTACTTC	CASSLNDMERSSYEQYF
TRBV20-1	many	TRBD2	TRBJ2-1	TGCAGTGCCGGGACTAGCGGGAGAGGCAATGAGCAGTTCTTC	CSAGTSGRGNEQFF
TRBV24-1	-	-	TRBJ2-2	TGTGCCACCAGTGATTTTGCCGGGGAGCTGTTTTTT	CATSDFAGELFF
TRBV11-2	few	-	TRBJ1-2	TGTGCCAGCAGCTTAGGGCCAAACCCTAACTATGGCTACACCTTC	CASSLGPNPNYGYTF
TRBV19	few	-	TRBJ1-5	TGTGCCAGTAGTATAGATCGACGACCCAGGTTAGCCCAGCATTTT	CASSIDRRPRLAQHF
TRBV28	many	-	TRBJ2-2	TGTGCCAGCAGGCGGGATCAGGTTTGGGAGCTGTTTTTT	CASRRDQVWELFF
TRBV2	-	TRBD2	TRBJ2-1	TGTGCCAGCAGTCGAGGACTAGAGGACAATGAGCAGTTCTTC	CASSRGLEDNEQFF
TRBV7-9	-	-	TRBJ1-1	TGTGCCAGCAGCTTAAAGTTGAGGAACACTGAAGCTTTCTTT	CASSLKLRNTEAFF
TRBV20-1	few	TRBD2	TRBJ2-4	TGCAGTGCTAGGACTAGCGGGAACCTGAACTGGAACATTCAGTACTTC	CSARTSGNLNWNIQYF
TRBV28	-	-	TRBJ1-5	TGTGCCGGCAGTTTATTCAGGGACGGCAATCAGCCCCAGCATTTT	CAGSLFRDGNQPQHF
TRBV28	many	-	TRBJ1-5	TGTGCCAGCGCTCAAGCCTCTAGCAATCAGCCCCAGCATTTT	CASAQASSNQPQHF
TRBV5-1	few	-	TRBJ2-7	TGCGCCAGCAGCTTGGATTCTACTAGTTGGTACGAGCAGTACTTC	CASSLDSTSWYEQYF
TRBV7-3	-	TRBD2	TRBJ2-3	TGTGCCAGCAGCGAGCGGGGAACTAGCACAGATACGCAGTATTTT	CASSERGTSTDTQYF
TRBV20-1	-	-	TRBJ1-2	TGCAGTGCTAGAGATTTGCAGGGAGAACGGGGCTACACCTTC	CSARDLQGERGYTF
TRBV6-9	few	-	TRBJ2-7	TGTGCCAGCAGTTCCCGACTAGTAGACGAGCAGTACTTC	CASSSRLVDEQYF
TRBV24-1	-	TRBD1	TRBJ1-2	TGTGCCACCAGTGATCTGGACAGGGCGCGGGGCTACACCTTC	CATSDLDRARGYTF
TRBV25-1	few	TRBD2	TRBJ2-7	TGTGCCAGCAGTGACGGACTAGCTTCCTACGAGCAGTACTTC	CASSDGLASYEQYF
TRBV5-1	-	TRBD1	TRBJ2-6	TGCGCCAGCAGCTTGAGACAGGGGATCGACGTCCTGACTTTC	CASSLRQGIDVLTF
TRBV28	many	-	TRBJ2-7	TGTGCCAGCAGGGGAGGACGGGGCGAGCAGTACTTC	CASRGGRGEQYF
TRBV5-1	many	TRBD1	TRBJ1-1	TGCGCCAGCAGCAGGAGGGGGCTACGAAACACTGAAGCTTTCTTT	CASSRRGLRNTEAFF
TRBV15	-	TRBD1	TRBJ1-5	TGTGCCACCAGCAGTCAGGGGGTCAATCAGCCCCAGCATTTT	CATSSQGVNQPQHF
TRBV3-1	few	TRBD1	TRBJ1-6	TGTGCCAGCAGCTTACAGGGGGGCTCCTATAATTCACCCCTCCACTTT	CASSLQGGSYNSPLHF
TRBV10-3	few	TRBD1	TRBJ1-1	TGTGCCATCACCTGGGACAGGTACAACACTGAAGCTTTCTTT	CAITWDRYNTEAFF
TRBV5-1	-	TRBD1	TRBJ2-7	TGCGCCAGCAGGTCAGATCCCGGGACAGGGTCCTACGAGCAGTACTTC	CASRSDPGTGSYEQYF
TRBV7-9	few	-	TRBJ2-7	TGTGCCAGCAGCTTACGGGGTAAGAGCTCCTACGAGCAGTACTTC	CASSLRGKSSYEQYF
TRBV11-2	many	-	TRBJ2-7	TGTGCCAGCAGCCCATTAACAGGGTACCACGAGCAGTACTTC	CASSPLTGYHEQYF
TRBV2	-	-	TRBJ2-7	TGTGCCAGCAGCTTAGCGTTCGCCAGTGGAAACTACGAGCAGTACTTC	CASSLAFASGNYEQYF
TRBV6-1	few	-	TRBJ2-7	TGTGCCAGCAGTGAATTCTTAGGGACCGTCGTTGGCCCGGCCGAGCAGTACTTC	CASSEFLGTVVGPAEQYF
TRBV30	few	TRBD1	TRBJ2-7	TGTGCCTGGAGGACAGGGTCGTACGAGCAGTACTTC	CAWRTGSYEQYF
TRBV5-1	-	-	TRBJ2-7	TGTGCCAGCAGCTTATACGCAGGGCAGACCTACGAGCGGTACTTC	CASSLYAGQTYERYF
TRBV24-1	-	-	TRBJ1-1	TGTGCCACCAGTGATTCAAATCCTAACTCAGGGTTCGAGACTGAAGCTTTCTTT	CATSDSNPNSGFETEAFF
TRBV29-1	-	-	TRBJ1-6	TGCAGCGTTAAGGCCGGGGAACCTGGGAATTCACCCCTCCACTTT	CSVKAGEPGNSPLHF
TRBV6-5	-	-	TRBJ2-1	TGTGCCAGCAGTTCTCTCAGAAACCTTAAACGCCTCAATGAGCAGTTCTTC	CASSSLRNLKRLNEQFF
TRBV6-5	few	TRBD1	TRBJ2-7	TGTGCCAGCAGTTACTCGGGGACAGGGGATGGATACGAGCAGTACTTC	CASSYSGTGDGYEQYF
TRBV7-2	many	TRBD1	TRBJ1-4	TGTGCCAGCAGCTTAGCGACAGGGTCTAATGAAAAACTGTTTTTT	CASSLATGSNEKLFF
TRBV12-3/TRBV12-4	many	TRBD2	TRBJ2-5	TGTGCCAGCAGCAAGAGAGCGAGACTAGCGGGAAATAGCGTTTTAGAGACCCAGTACTTC	CASSKRARLAGNSVLETQYF
TRBV28	-	TRBD1	TRBJ1-2	TGTGCCAGCAGTTTGGGGACAGGGGAGACCTATGGCTACACCTTC	CASSLGTGETYGYTF
TRBV6-1	many	TRBD1	TRBJ1-5	TGTGCCAGCAGGGACAGGGGATACAATCAGCCCCAGCATTTT	CASRDRGYNQPQHF
TRBV20-1	many	-	TRBJ1-2	TGCAGTGCTAGAGAATCGACAGTTGCTAACTATGGCTACACCTTC	CSARESTVANYGYTF
TRBV6-1	-	TRBD2	TRBJ2-1	TGTGCCAGCAGTGAGGGCGGGAGTGTGTACAATGAGCAGTTCTTC	CASSEGGSVYNEQFF
TRBV19	-	TRBD1	TRBJ1-2	TGTGCCAGTAGGACGACAGGGCCGGATCGCTATGGCTACACCTTC	CASRTTGPDRYGYTF
TRBV25-1	few	TRBD1	TRBJ1-5	TGTGCCAGCAGTGGCTTAACAGGGGGCGCCGGGCCCCAGCATTTT	CASSGLTGGAGPQHF